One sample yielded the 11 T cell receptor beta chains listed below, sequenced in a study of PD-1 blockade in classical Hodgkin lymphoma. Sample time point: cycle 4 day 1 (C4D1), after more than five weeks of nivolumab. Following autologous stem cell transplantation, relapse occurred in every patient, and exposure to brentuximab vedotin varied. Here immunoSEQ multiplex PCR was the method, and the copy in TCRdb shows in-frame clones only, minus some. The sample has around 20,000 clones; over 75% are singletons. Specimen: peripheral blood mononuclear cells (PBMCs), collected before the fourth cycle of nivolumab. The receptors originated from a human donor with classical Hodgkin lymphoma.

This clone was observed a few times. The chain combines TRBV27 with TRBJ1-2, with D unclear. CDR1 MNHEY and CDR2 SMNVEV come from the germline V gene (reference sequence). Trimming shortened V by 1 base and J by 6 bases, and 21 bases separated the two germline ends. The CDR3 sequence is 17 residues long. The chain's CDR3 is CASSLYFSDPSVDGYTF. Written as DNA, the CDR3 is TGTGCCAGCAGTTTATATTTCTCGGATCCCTCGGTTGATGGCTACACCTTC.

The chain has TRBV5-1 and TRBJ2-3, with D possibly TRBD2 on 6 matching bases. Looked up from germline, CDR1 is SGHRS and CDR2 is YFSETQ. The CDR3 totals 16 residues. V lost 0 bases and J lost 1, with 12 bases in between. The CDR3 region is CASSLEGRHRTDTQYF. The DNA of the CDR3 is TGCGCCAGCAGCTTGGAAGGGAGGCACCGCACAGATACGCAGTATTTT.

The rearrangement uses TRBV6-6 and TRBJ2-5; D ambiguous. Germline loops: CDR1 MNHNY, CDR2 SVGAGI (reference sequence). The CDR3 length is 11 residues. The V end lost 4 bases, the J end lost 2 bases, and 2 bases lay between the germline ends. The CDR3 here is CASSLQETQYF. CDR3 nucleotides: TGTGCCAGCAGTTTACAAGAGACCCAGTACTTC.

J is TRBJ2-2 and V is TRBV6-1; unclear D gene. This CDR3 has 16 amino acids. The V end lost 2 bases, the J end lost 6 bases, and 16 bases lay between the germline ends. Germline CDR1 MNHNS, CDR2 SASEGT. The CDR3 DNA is TGTGCCAGCAGTGAATTTGTCCAGTCCTTACCCGGGGAGCTGTTTTTT. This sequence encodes CASSEFVQSLPGELFF.

For the CDR3, the DNA is TGTGCCAGCAGCTTCGACAGGGGGCGTCAGCCCCAGCATTTT. Amino acids: CASSFDRGRQPQHF. This sequence joins TRBV11-2 and TRBJ1-5; 10 nucleotides align to TRBD1. Germline CDR1 is SGHAT and CDR2 is FQNNGV. The CDR3 covers 14 residues. J gave up 6 bases and V 3 bases, and 2 bases lay outside the gene matches.

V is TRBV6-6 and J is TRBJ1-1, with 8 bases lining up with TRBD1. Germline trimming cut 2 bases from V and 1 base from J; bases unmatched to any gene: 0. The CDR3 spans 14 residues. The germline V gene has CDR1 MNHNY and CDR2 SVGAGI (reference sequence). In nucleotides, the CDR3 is TGTGCCAGCAGTTACGGACAGGGGAACACTGAAGCTTTCTTT. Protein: CASSYGQGNTEAFF.

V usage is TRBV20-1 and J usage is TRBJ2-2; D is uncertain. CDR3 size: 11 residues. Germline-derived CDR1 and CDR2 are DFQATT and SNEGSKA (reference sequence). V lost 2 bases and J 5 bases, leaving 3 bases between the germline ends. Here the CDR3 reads CSARQTGELFF. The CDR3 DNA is TGCAGTGCTAGACAGACCGGGGAGCTGTTTTTT.

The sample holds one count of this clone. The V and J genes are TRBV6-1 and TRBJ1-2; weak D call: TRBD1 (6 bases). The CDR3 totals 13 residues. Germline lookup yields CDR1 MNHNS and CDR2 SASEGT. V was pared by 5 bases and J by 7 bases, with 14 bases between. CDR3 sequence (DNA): TGTGCCAGCAGTTCATCAGGGGTTGGTGGCTACACCTTC. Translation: CASSSSGVGGYTF.

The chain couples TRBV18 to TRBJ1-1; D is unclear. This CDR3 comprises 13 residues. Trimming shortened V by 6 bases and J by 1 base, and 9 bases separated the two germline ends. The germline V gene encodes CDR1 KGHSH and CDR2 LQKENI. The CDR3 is CASSGGPNTEAFF. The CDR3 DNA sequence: TGTGCCAGCTCCGGTGGCCCGAACACTGAAGCTTTCTTT.

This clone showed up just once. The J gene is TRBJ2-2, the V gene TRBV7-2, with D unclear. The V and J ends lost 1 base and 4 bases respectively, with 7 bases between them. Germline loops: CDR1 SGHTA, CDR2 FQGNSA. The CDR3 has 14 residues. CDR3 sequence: CASSLGPSTGELFF. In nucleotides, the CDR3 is TGTGCCAGCAGCTTAGGGCCCAGCACCGGGGAGCTGTTTTTT. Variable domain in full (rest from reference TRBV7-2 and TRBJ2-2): GAGVSQSPSNKVTEKGKDVELRCDPISGHTALYWYRQSLGQGLEFLIYFQGNSAPDKSGLPSDRFSAERTGGSVSTLTIQRTQQEDSAVYLCASSLGPSTGELFFGEGSRLTVL.

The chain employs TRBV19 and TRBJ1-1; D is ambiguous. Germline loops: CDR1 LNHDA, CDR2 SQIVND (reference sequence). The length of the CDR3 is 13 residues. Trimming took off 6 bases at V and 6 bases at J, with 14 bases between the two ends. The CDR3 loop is CASSGGWYAEAFF. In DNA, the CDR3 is TGTGCCAGTAGCGGCGGATGGTACGCTGAAGCTTTCTTT.